These 15 T cell receptor beta chains originate from one sample sequenced in a study of shared clonotypes between healthy human individuals. Some clones are missing from TCRdb's copy, which holds only in-frame ones; the method was immunoSEQ multiplex PCR. The sample lists approximately 480,000 clones, almost 80% occurring once. The sequenced sample consisted of PBMCs. Receptor source: a middle-aged woman in good health. Some clones in this sample may be carry-over from other donors' samples.

The chain uses TRBV27 and TRBJ2-1, with 7 bases that match TRBD2. The CDR3 sequence is 15 residues long. V lost 1 base, J lost 6 bases, and 6 bases stayed unmatched. CDR1 and CDR2 (germline): MNHEY, SMNVEV (reference sequence). This CDR3 reads CASSLYRGGRNEQFF. The CDR3 DNA reads as TGTGCCAGCAGTTTATATCGGGGAGGGCGCAATGAGCAGTTCTTC.

The V call is TRBV6-5, the J call TRBJ1-4, with a tentative D call TRBD1 (6 bases). Trimming removed 6 bases from V and 8 bases from J, with 16 bases in between. Germline CDR1 reads MNHEY; CDR2 reads SVGAGI. The CDR3 is 14 amino acids. The CDR3: CASSSGVSGEKLFF. CDR3 DNA: TGTGCCAGCAGCTCAGGGGTATCGGGGGAAAAACTGTTTTTT.

The chain links TRBV28 to TRBJ1-1, with TRBD1 matching over 8 bases. In germline, CDR1 is MDHEN, CDR2 SYDVKM. This CDR3 has 14 residues. V dropped 6 bases and J dropped 1; count of bases not matched to a gene: 4. The CDR3 is CASRMDRANTEAFF. In nucleotides, the CDR3 is TGTGCCAGCAGGATGGACAGGGCGAACACTGAAGCTTTCTTT.

The chain links TRBV18 to TRBJ2-2; D is ambiguous. The germline CDR1 and CDR2 sequences are KGHSH and LQKENI. CDR3 length: 15 residues. V lost 1 base and J 4 bases, leaving 10 bases between the germline ends. The CDR3 here is CASSPLIPPTGELFF. CDR3 nucleotides: TGTGCCAGCTCACCACTTATCCCCCCCACCGGGGAGCTGTTTTTT. Together with reference TRBV18 and TRBJ2-2, the CDR3 gives the full variable domain: NAGVMQNPRHLVRRRGQEARLRCSPMKGHSHVYWYRQLPEEGLKFMVYLQKENIIDESGMPKERFSAEFPKEGPSILRIQQVVRGDSAAYFCASSPLIPPTGELFFGEGSRLTVL.

The chain couples TRBV5-5 to TRBJ2-7; D unclear. Looked up from germline, CDR1 is SGHKS and CDR2 is YYEKEE (reference sequence). The CDR3 runs 15 residues. Trimming stripped 0 bases from V and 0 bases from J, with 10 bases between. The CDR3 protein is CASSLGVHSSYEQYF. CDR3 in DNA: TGTGCCAGCAGCTTGGGGGTACACAGCTCCTACGAGCAGTACTTC.

This clone was counted between two and nine times. The chain recombines TRBV2 with TRBJ2-4; the D gene could be TRBD1 or TRBD2 (5 bases each). Trimming removed 3 bases from V and 3 bases from J, with 12 bases in between. CDR1 SNHLY and CDR2 FYNNEI come from the germline V gene. CDR3 length: 15 residues. The CDR3 spells CASSDRGAGKNIQYF. CDR3 DNA sequence: TGTGCCAGCAGTGATAGAGGGGCGGGCAAAAACATTCAGTACTTC.

This clone was counted many times. The chain has TRBV7-2 and TRBJ2-7; D possibly corresponds to TRBD2 (6 bases). CDR3 length equals 15 residues. Per the germline V gene, CDR1 is SGHTA and CDR2 is FQGNSA. The ends were cut back, 2 bases at V and 2 bases at J, with 13 bases in the middle. CDR3 coding DNA: TGTGCCAGCAGCTTAAATAGCGGCGTTGCCTACGAGCAGTACTTC. Translated: CASSLNSGVAYEQYF.

Details on this clone: Being one base from a much bigger clone, this may be a read error. The sample holds other DNA sequences that translate to the same CDR3. The chain employs TRBV28 and TRBJ1-5; D is ambiguous. The CDR3 spans 11 residues. V dropped 6 bases and J dropped 5 bases, with 5 bases sitting between them. Germline lookup yields CDR1 MDHEN and CDR2 SYDVKM. The CDR3, as DNA: TGTGCCAGCAGCCGGTATCAGCCCCAGCATTTT. Its translation is CASSRYQPQHF.

V is TRBV11-2 and J is TRBJ2-1; 12 nucleotides align to TRBD2. This CDR3 has 18 amino acids. After removal of 2 bases from V and 5 bases from J, the junction contained 10 bases not matched to a gene. Germline loops: CDR1 SGHAT, CDR2 FQNNGV. CDR3 bases: TGTGCCAGCAGCTTATACCCGCCGACTAGCGGGGGAAACAATGAGCAGTTCTTC. It translates to CASSLYPPTSGGNNEQFF.

As regards this clone: Other DNA sequences in this specimen translate into the identical CDR3. J is TRBJ2-3 and V is TRBV7-3; D is undetermined. Looked up from germline, CDR1 is SGHTA and CDR2 is FQGTGA. Deletions cut 1 base from V and 2 bases from J, with 7 bases between. CDR3 length equals 14 residues. CDR3: CASSLSGPTDTQYF. CDR3 bases: TGTGCCAGCAGCTTAAGTGGCCCCACAGATACGCAGTATTTT.

The chain recombines TRBV28 with TRBJ1-1; D might be TRBD1 (5 bases). Germline V gene sequence: CDR1 MDHEN, CDR2 SYDVKM. Trimming took 6 bases from V and 4 from J, leaving 12 bases between them. CDR3 length: 13 residues. The CDR3 DNA sequence: TGTGCCAGCAGGCCCCGGGGGAGCACTGAAGCTTTCTTT. As protein: CASRPRGSTEAFF.

The chain has TRBV29-1 and TRBJ2-1, with 9 bases aligning to TRBD1. V shed 0 bases, J shed 9 bases, and the junction held 9 bases outside the gene matches. The CDR3 loop spans 15 amino acids. Germline V gene lookup returns CDR1 SQVTM and CDR2 ANQGSEA. The CDR3 bases are TGCAGCGTTGAAGATGGCCGGGACAGGGTTGGTGAGCAGTTCTTC. Its protein is CSVEDGRDRVGEQFF.

V and J are TRBV6-1 and TRBJ1-2, with D perhaps matching TRBD1 (5 bases). The germline V gene has CDR1 MNHNS and CDR2 SASEGT. Deletions cut 1 base from V and 8 bases from J, with 17 bases between. The CDR3 covers 15 residues. The CDR3 DNA sequence: TGTGCCAGCAGTGAAGGGTCCCAAGTTCGGGGGGGCTACACCTTC. Translation: CASSEGSQVRGGYTF.

This chain connects TRBV7-3 to TRBJ1-2; tentative D call: TRBD1 (5 bases). This CDR3 is 13 amino acids long. The V end was cut by 5 bases, the J end by 8 bases, with 15 bases between. From germline, CDR1 is SGHTA and CDR2 FQGTGA. The CDR3 nucleotides are TGTGCCAGCAGCCCCACCGGGACTGAGGGCTACACCTTC. Protein product: CASSPTGTEGYTF.

The V and J genes are TRBV30 and TRBJ1-1; D uncertain. The CDR3 covers 13 residues. V shed 2 bases and J shed 2 bases, with 9 bases lying between them. Per germline, CDR1 GTSNPN and CDR2 SVGIG (reference sequence). CDR3 amino acids: CAWSTGVNTEAFF. In DNA, the CDR3 is TGTGCCTGGAGTACGGGAGTAAACACTGAAGCTTTCTTT.